The rows below give T cell receptor beta chains drawn from one sample of a study of identical twins. TCRdb re-called the 5' RACE reads through MiXCR, storing one row per CDR3 protein. Found here are 550,000 to 700,000 distinct CDR3 sequences, roughly 9.5% of them singletons; the top ten hold approximately 3%. The sample was also reused in another study, on yellow fever vaccine responses in identical twins.

Sequenced sample: PBMCs. Receptors originate from a woman aged 18-30 years in good health. Both conserved end residues are part of each CDR3. The D gene is left open where the match is weak. The size of a clone is reported for some rows only, either as once, few or many, or as a class for expanded clones.

v_call	j_call	d_call	clone_size	cdr3_aa	cdr3_nt
TRBV3-1	TRBJ2-5	TRBD2	-	CASSQRVGLAGTSTQYF	TGTGCCAGCAGCCAACGGGTGGGCCTAGCGGGGACTTCGACCCAGTACTTC
TRBV6-1	TRBJ2-2	-	few	CASNLHGLDTGELFF	TGTGCCAGCAACCTCCACGGTCTTGACACCGGGGAGCTGTTTTTT
TRBV20-1	TRBJ2-7	-	few	CSARVVRELRGYEQYF	TGCAGTGCTAGAGTCGTCCGGGAGTTGCGGGGCTACGAGCAGTACTTC
TRBV20-1	TRBJ2-5	TRBD2	many	CSAGRGTSGSRETQYF	TGCAGTGCTGGGAGGGGGACTAGCGGGAGCCGAGAGACCCAGTACTTC
TRBV4-3	TRBJ1-1	TRBD1	-	CASSQLTGRGAFF	TGCGCCAGCAGCCAACTGACAGGGCGGGGAGCTTTCTTT
TRBV2	TRBJ1-1	-	-	CASIGGGGGTEAFF	TGTGCCAGCATCGGCGGGGGCGGGGGGACTGAAGCTTTCTTT
TRBV11-2	TRBJ2-7	TRBD2	many	CASSLGLAGLYEQYF	TGTGCCAGCAGCTTAGGGCTAGCGGGATTGTACGAGCAGTACTTC
TRBV28	TRBJ2-6	TRBD2	-	CASSPWDGRTSGANVLTF	TGTGCCAGCAGTCCCTGGGACGGGAGGACCTCTGGGGCCAACGTCCTGACTTTC
TRBV7-8	TRBJ2-7	TRBD1	-	CASSARGDSSYEQYF	TGTGCCAGCAGCGCCCGTGGGGACAGTTCCTACGAGCAGTACTTC
TRBV20-1	TRBJ2-1	-	few	CSARDSNYNEQFF	TGCAGTGCTAGAGACAGTAATTACAATGAGCAGTTCTTC
TRBV5-5	TRBJ2-7	-	few	CASSSLAVSGEQYF	TGTGCCAGCAGCTCCCTGGCAGTATCAGGCGAGCAGTACTTC
TRBV28	TRBJ1-1	TRBD1	-	CASSVRQGNTEAFF	TGTGCCAGCAGTGTCCGACAGGGTAACACTGAAGCTTTCTTT
TRBV28	TRBJ2-7	-	-	CASRSGDYEQYF	TGTGCCAGCAGATCAGGGGACTACGAGCAGTACTTC
TRBV6-5	TRBJ2-3	TRBD2	-	CASSYVGGGASDTQYF	TGTGCCAGCAGTTACGTGGGCGGGGGGGCCTCAGATACGCAGTATTTT
TRBV7-2	TRBJ1-2	-	few	CASSFAGNYGYTF	TGTGCCAGCAGCTTTGCAGGAAACTATGGCTACACCTTC
TRBV4-3	TRBJ2-3	TRBD2	many	CASSQERALAGSNTQYF	TGCGCCAGCAGCCAAGAGAGGGCCCTAGCGGGATCTAATACGCAGTATTTT
TRBV5-1	TRBJ2-3	-	many	CASRSEDPPDTQYF	TGCGCCAGCAGGAGCGAGGACCCACCCGATACGCAGTATTTT
TRBV25-1	TRBJ2-7	TRBD1	-	CASSDSDREFYEQYF	TGTGCCAGCAGTGACTCGGACAGGGAGTTCTACGAGCAGTACTTC
TRBV4-1	TRBJ1-1	TRBD1	many	CASSQGTVNTEAFF	TGCGCCAGCAGCCAGGGGACAGTGAACACTGAAGCTTTCTTT
TRBV6-7	TRBJ1-5	-	-	CASSYLKQGQPQHF	TGTGCCAGCAGTTACCTTAAACAGGGTCAGCCCCAGCATTTT
TRBV30	TRBJ2-7	-	-	CAWSPGTGFPYEQYF	TGTGCCTGGAGTCCCGGAACAGGATTTCCCTACGAGCAGTACTTC
TRBV4-3	TRBJ2-7	-	few	CASSQGGRAYEQYF	TGCGCCAGCAGCCAAGGCGGACGGGCCTACGAGCAGTACTTC
TRBV5-1	TRBJ2-7	TRBD2	few	CASSLGLAGSGYEQYF	TGCGCCAGCAGCTTGGGACTAGCGGGCTCCGGGTACGAGCAGTACTTC
TRBV3-1	TRBJ2-5	-	-	CASSPLYSAETQYF	TGTGCCAGCAGCCCCCTATACAGTGCGGAGACCCAGTACTTC
TRBV20-1	TRBJ2-5	TRBD2	-	CRALGTSGGRSGETQYF	TGCAGAGCCTTGGGGACTAGCGGCGGGAGATCAGGGGAGACCCAGTACTTC
TRBV12-3/TRBV12-4	TRBJ2-3	TRBD2	many	CASRAGVTDTQYF	TGTGCCAGCAGGGCGGGAGTCACAGATACGCAGTATTTT
TRBV4-3	TRBJ2-1	-	many	CASSQEVDRREQFF	TGCGCCAGCAGCCAAGAGGTTGACAGGCGTGAGCAGTTCTTC
TRBV6-1	TRBJ2-3	TRBD2	few	CASKASGNTDTQYF	TGTGCCAGCAAGGCTAGCGGTAACACAGATACGCAGTATTTT
TRBV5-1	TRBJ2-7	TRBD1	many	CASSLAGQGSDEQYF	TGCGCCAGCAGCTTGGCGGGACAGGGATCGGATGAGCAGTACTTC
TRBV20-1	TRBJ2-3	-	few	CSATSFRQNTDTQYF	TGCAGTGCAACCAGCTTTCGACAGAACACAGATACGCAGTATTTT
TRBV7-9	TRBJ1-5	-	few	CASSLGGMGNQPQHF	TGTGCCAGCAGCTTAGGAGGGATGGGCAATCAGCCCCAGCATTTT
TRBV27	TRBJ2-7	-	-	CASSLFAQGYEQYF	TGTGCCAGCAGTTTATTCGCACAGGGCTACGAGCAGTACTTC
TRBV12-3/TRBV12-4	TRBJ2-5	-	-	CASNRLQETQYF	TGTGCCAGCAATAGGCTCCAAGAGACCCAGTACTTC
TRBV24-1	TRBJ1-2	-	few	CATSGLPNYGYTF	TGTGCCACCTCCGGCCTTCCTAACTATGGCTACACCTTC
TRBV7-9	TRBJ1-1	-	many	CASSLRELNTEAFF	TGTGCCAGCAGCTTAAGAGAATTGAACACTGAAGCTTTCTTT
TRBV29-1	TRBJ2-1	TRBD1	many	CSVKQGASNEQFF	TGCAGCGTAAAACAGGGGGCTAGCAATGAGCAGTTCTTC
TRBV7-8	TRBJ2-2	TRBD2	many	CASSLVAIFTGGGTGELFF	TGTGCCAGCAGCTTAGTCGCTATTTTCACGGGCGGGGGCACCGGGGAGCTGTTTTTT
TRBV12-3/TRBV12-4	TRBJ2-2	TRBD1	few	CASIQGGGELFF	TGTGCCAGCATTCAAGGGGGCGGAGAGCTGTTTTTT
TRBV4-3	TRBJ2-5	-	few	CASSQILAPRGDQETQYF	TGCGCCAGCAGCCAAATACTAGCACCGAGAGGGGATCAAGAGACCCAGTACTTC
TRBV20-1	TRBJ1-6	-	-	CSARPSGGGNSPLHF	TGCAGTGCTAGACCTTCCGGGGGGGGCAATTCACCCCTCCACTTT
TRBV7-9	TRBJ1-1	TRBD1	-	CASRRQGGDTEAFF	TGTGCCAGCAGAAGACAGGGGGGGGACACTGAAGCTTTCTTT
TRBV5-4	TRBJ2-7	TRBD1	-	CASSRRDRAHEQYF	TGTGCCAGCAGTCGCCGGGACAGGGCCCACGAGCAGTACTTC
TRBV29-1	TRBJ2-1	-	many	CSVEVLAATAHNEQFF	TGCAGCGTTGAAGTGTTGGCGGCAACGGCCCACAATGAGCAGTTCTTC
TRBV28	TRBJ2-3	-	-	CASTQGLMTDTQYF	TGTGCCAGCACTCAGGGCCTTATGACAGATACGCAGTATTTT
TRBV18	TRBJ2-7	TRBD1	-	CASSQLPGQGYEQYF	TGTGCCAGCTCACAGCTACCGGGACAGGGGTATGAGCAGTACTTC
TRBV6-1	TRBJ2-3	TRBD1	-	CASTPGTGEDTQYF	TGTGCCAGCACCCCCGGGACAGGGGAGGATACGCAGTATTTT
TRBV29-1	TRBJ1-2	TRBD1	few	CSVEDSPGQGNTDFGYGYTF	TGCAGCGTTGAAGATTCACCAGGACAGGGGAATACTGACTTCGGGTATGGCTACACCTTC
TRBV6-4	TRBJ2-2	-	few	CASSFGTFTGELFF	TGTGCCAGCAGTTTTGGGACTTTCACCGGGGAGCTGTTTTTT
TRBV28	TRBJ2-1	-	many	CASSLLSDAYNEQFF	TGTGCCAGCAGTTTACTAAGTGACGCCTACAATGAGCAGTTCTTC
TRBV28	TRBJ1-1	-	few	CASRLPAWASEAFF	TGTGCCAGCAGGCTCCCCGCGTGGGCTAGTGAAGCTTTCTTT
TRBV4-2	TRBJ2-7	-	-	CASSQDWAGTYEQYF	TGTGCCAGCAGCCAAGACTGGGCAGGAACCTACGAGCAGTACTTC
TRBV7-9	TRBJ2-7	TRBD2	many	CASSSASGDVSYEQYF	TGTGCCAGCAGCTCCGCTAGCGGGGACGTCTCCTACGAGCAGTACTTC
TRBV6-5	TRBJ2-7	TRBD1	-	CASSYPGQGAGEQYF	TGTGCCAGCAGTTACCCCGGGCAGGGGGCGGGCGAGCAGTACTTC
TRBV7-9	TRBJ2-7	-	-	CASSPTRAYEQYF	TGTGCCAGCAGCCCAACCAGGGCCTACGAGCAGTACTTC